This T cell receptor (beta chain) was captured by sequencing in a study of blood T cell repertoires in COVID-19 (TCRdb year 2020). In the study overall: The collaborator samples originated in the United States, Italy and Spain and spanned the acute and convalescent phases of COVID-19. The material from the prospective study consisted of cDNA or gDNA derived from T cells, B-cell-depleted T cells, or PBMCs. The samples were drawn from the first 160 participants of the ongoing ImmuneRACE study and from 1,254 subjects provided by 6 global collaborators. The repertoires were released in a freely available public database meant as a resource for research on the immune response to SARS-CoV-2. The dataset comprised deeply sampled blood TCRbeta repertoires from subjects exposed to, actively infected with, or recovered from COVID-19. Where available, HLA class I and class II types were obtained from metadata supplied by the sample provider rather than from assay-based typing. The sample metadata nearly always contained a de-identified subject ID, COVID-19 status, age in years and sex.

TCRbeta CDR3 regions were amplified from genomic DNA by means of the immunoSEQ Assay, a bias-controlled multiplex PCR. On the study's bioinformatics: The number of nucleated cells in each sample was estimated from the amplification of reference gene primers within the assay. To quantify the absolute abundance of each unique TCRbeta CDR3 rearrangement, sequence reads were collapsed and filtered. For each sample, productive Simpson clonality was calculated as the square root of Simpson's diversity index over productive rearrangements. The clones in this table, taken by TCRdb from immuneACCESS, are in-frame only. Not every clone is retained; where verified, under half of the shortfall comes from an unresolved V gene, and the cause of the rest is unknown. D and trimming were read from the DNA, whereas the V and J calls and clone size are those reported in that table. The sample table contains 120,000 to 150,000 clones; only one count was recorded for 60% to 85% of them. The ten largest clones take up roughly 15% of the sample.

General conclusions and limits of the study: How much clinical and demographic metadata was included differed by source and by participant, and the metadata was provided uncurated.

Collaborating institutions collected whole blood in K2EDTA tubes following their own protocols. For TCRbeta analysis, collaborators shipped samples in one of three forms: frozen whole blood, isolated PBMCs, or DNA extracted from either of those sample types. CDR1 and CDR2, looked up from the germline V gene, are KGHDR and SFDVKD. V was cut back by 4 bases and J by 2 bases, leaving a gap of 15 bases between them. From cysteine to phenylalanine, the CDR3 is 16 amino acids long. CDR3 DNA is the only sequence kept; it has 48 bases, read in frame from the first base. A note on this clone: Its specific antigen is unknown. Base quality data are lacking; no much larger clone is found one base away.

Input material: peripheral blood. The origin of this receptor is a man aged 50 to 59 with acute or convalescent COVID-19. The chain is encoded by TRBV24-1 joined to TRBJ2-3, and perhaps TRBD2 as D gene, on 6 matching bases. CDR3 loop: CATSDTGGVSTDTQYF. The bases are TGTGCCACCAGTGACACGGGCGGGGTTTCCACAGATACGCAGTATTTT.